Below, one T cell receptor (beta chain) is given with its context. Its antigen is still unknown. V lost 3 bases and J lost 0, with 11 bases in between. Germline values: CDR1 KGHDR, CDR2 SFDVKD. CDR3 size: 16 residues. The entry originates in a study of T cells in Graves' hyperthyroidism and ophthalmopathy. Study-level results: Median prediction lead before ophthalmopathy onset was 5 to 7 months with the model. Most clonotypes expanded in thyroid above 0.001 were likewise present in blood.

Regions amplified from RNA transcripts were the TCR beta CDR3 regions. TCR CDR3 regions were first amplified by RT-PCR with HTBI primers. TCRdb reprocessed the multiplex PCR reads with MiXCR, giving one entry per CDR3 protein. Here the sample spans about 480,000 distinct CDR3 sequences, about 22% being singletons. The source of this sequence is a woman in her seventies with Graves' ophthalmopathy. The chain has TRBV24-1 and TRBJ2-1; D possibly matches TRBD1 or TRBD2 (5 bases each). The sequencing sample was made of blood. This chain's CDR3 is CATSDRDASSYNEQFF. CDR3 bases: TGTGCCACCAGTGATCGGGACGCCAGCTCCTACAATGAGCAGTTCTTC.